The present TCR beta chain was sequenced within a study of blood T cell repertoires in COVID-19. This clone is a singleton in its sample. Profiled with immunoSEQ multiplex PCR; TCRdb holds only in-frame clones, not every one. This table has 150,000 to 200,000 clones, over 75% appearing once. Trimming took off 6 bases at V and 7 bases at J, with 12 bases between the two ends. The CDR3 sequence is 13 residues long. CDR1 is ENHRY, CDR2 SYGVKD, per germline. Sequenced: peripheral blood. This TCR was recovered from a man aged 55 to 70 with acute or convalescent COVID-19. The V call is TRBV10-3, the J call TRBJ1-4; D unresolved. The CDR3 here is CAISSGFSEKLFF. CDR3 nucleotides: TGTGCCATCAGCTCGGGATTCAGTGAAAAACTGTTTTTT.